This T cell receptor beta chain came from a study of cytomegalovirus exposure and HLA in healthy donors. Study-level information: HLA-typed donors contributed approximately 92 million unique TCRs, which were held in an early data release. Most genotyped donors, over 70% of about 400, had Caucasian-associated genetic ancestry.

Study-wide results and caveats: Associated with cytomegalovirus, according to the listing, were 170 or so TCR beta chains.

For this clone: As yet, its antigen is unknown.

The study ran its PCR with 60 Vbeta and 13 Jbeta primers. TCRdb's table, derived via immunoSEQ multiplex PCR, lists solely in-frame clones and lacks some. This sample yields approximately 200,000 clones, of which approximately 79% are seen a single time; 1.5% to 2% belongs to the top ten. The CDR3 has 12 residues. Trimming left V 7 bases short and J 2 bases short, with 8 bases between. Germline-derived CDR1 and CDR2 are MNHEY and SMNVEV (reference sequence). Sequencing was carried out using PBMCs. The sequence derives from a man between 18 and 35 years old in good health and CMV-seronegative. The chain uses TRBV27 and TRBJ1-2, with D perhaps TRBD1 (5 bases). In nucleotides, the CDR3 is TGTGCCAGCAAAGGGGAAAACTATGGCTACACCTTC. Amino acids: CASKGENYGYTF.